The 15 T cell receptor beta chains below come from one sample, sequenced in a study of blood T cell repertoires in COVID-19 (dated by TCRdb to about 2020). The library was built by means of the immunoSEQ multiplex PCR assay. Drawn from immuneACCESS, this table holds only the in-frame rearrangements with V and J called that TCRdb kept. Clones are partly lost; checked studies trace under half to an unresolved V gene and leave the rest unexplained. The sample table records roughly 250,000 clones; around four fifths of these occur just once. The top ten constitute 3% to 4% of the sample. The sample was peripheral blood. These receptors were obtained from a woman aged 35 to 49 with active or convalescent COVID-19.

V and J are TRBV6-1 and TRBJ2-4; D gene unclear. V lost 1 base, J lost 8 bases, and 12 bases lay in between. The V gene's germline CDR1 is MNHNS and CDR2 SASEGT. This CDR3 region has 14 residues. The CDR3 here is CASSEGVGYDIQYF. Here the CDR3 DNA reads TGTGCCAGCAGTGAAGGTGTCGGGTATGACATTCAGTACTTC.

This chain uses TRBV29-1 with TRBJ1-1, with D unclear. The CDR3 totals 14 residues. The germline gives CDR1 SQVTM, CDR2 ANQGSEA. Trimming stripped 7 bases from V and 1 base from J, with 16 bases between. The CDR3, as DNA: TGCAGCGCCTACTTAGGAGGTACGAACACTGAAGCTTTCTTT. It translates to CSAYLGGTNTEAFF.

This chain joins TRBV5-1 and TRBJ1-5, with a tentative D call TRBD1 (5 bases). The CDR3 runs 16 residues. V lost 6 bases, J lost 3 bases, and 19 bases lay in between. From germline, CDR1 is SGHRS and CDR2 YFSETQ. The CDR3 is CASTTPRGKVNQPQHF. DNA of the CDR3: TGCGCCAGCACTACCCCACGGGGGAAAGTCAATCAGCCCCAGCATTTT.

The chain joins TRBV19 to TRBJ2-1; tentatively, D is TRBD1 (6 bases). V was clipped by 3 bases and J by 1 base, with 10 bases between them. Germline assignment: CDR1 LNHDA and CDR2 SQIVND (reference sequence). The CDR3 runs to 15 residues. CDR3 DNA: TGTGCCAGTAGTATTACACAGGGATCCTACAATGAGCAGTTCTTC. It translates to CASSITQGSYNEQFF. The full variable domain, completed using reference TRBV19 and TRBJ2-1, is DGGITQSPKYLFRKEGQNVTLSCEQNLNHDAMYWYRQDPGQGLRLIYYSQIVNDFQKGDIAEGYSVSREKKESFPLTVTSAQKNPTAFYLCASSITQGSYNEQFFGPGTRLTVL.

This chain uses TRBV18 with TRBJ1-2, with TRBD1 matching 7 bases. There are 14 residues in the CDR3. From germline, CDR1 is KGHSH and CDR2 LQKENI. The ends lost 2 bases at V and 7 bases at J; junction bases unmatched: 7. The CDR3 DNA sequence: TGTGCCAGCTCACCAGCAGGGGGGAACAGTGGCTACACCTTC. It is translated as CASSPAGGNSGYTF. The variable domain in full, completed from reference TRBV18 and TRBJ1-2, reads NAGVMQNPRHLVRRRGQEARLRCSPMKGHSHVYWYRQLPEEGLKFMVYLQKENIIDESGMPKERFSAEFPKEGPSILRIQQVVRGDSAAYFCASSPAGGNSGYTFGSGTRLTVV.

The count of this clone is one. This rearrangement joins TRBV10-1 to TRBJ1-1; D might be TRBD1 (5 bases). Between the trimmed V and J ends, which lost 6 bases and 1 base, there was a span of 9 bases. The CDR3 is 13 residues long. Germline CDR1 is WNHNN and CDR2 is SYGVQD (reference sequence). The CDR3 loop is CASSQGQNTEAFF. The CDR3 bases are TGCGCCAGCAGCCAAGGACAGAACACTGAAGCTTTCTTT.

There are a few counts of this clone. The rearrangement joins TRBV5-6 to TRBJ2-3; TRBD2 might be the D (6 bases). The germline CDR1 and CDR2 sequences are SGHDT and YYEEEE. The V end was cut by 4 bases, the J end by 0 bases, with 15 bases between. This CDR3 spans 16 amino acids. CDR3 protein: CASSRDRRGSTDTQYF. The CDR3 DNA is TGTGCCAGCAGCCGTGATAGGCGGGGCAGCACAGATACGCAGTATTTT. Combining the CDR3 with reference TRBV5-6 and TRBJ2-3 gives the whole variable domain DAGVTQSPTHLIKTRGQQVTLRCSPKSGHDTVSWYQQALGQGPQFIFQYYEEEERQRGNFPDRFSGHQFPNYSSELNVNALLLGDSALYLCASSRDRRGSTDTQYFGPGTRLTVL.

J is TRBJ2-3 and V is TRBV28; TRBD1 is a possible D gene (5 bases). V was trimmed by 1 base and J by 7 bases, leaving 15 bases between them. Germline loops: CDR1 MDHEN, CDR2 SYDVKM. There are 15 residues in the CDR3. CDR3 residues: CASSLSRTPQYTQYF. DNA of the CDR3: TGTGCCAGCAGTTTATCTCGGACACCACAATATACGCAGTATTTT.

This clone appeared a few times. This chain joins TRBV30 and TRBJ2-7; maybe TRBD1 (6 bases). The CDR3 covers 15 residues. Per germline, CDR1 GTSNPN and CDR2 SVGIG (reference sequence). Trimming took 3 bases from V and 2 from J, leaving 17 bases between them. For the CDR3, the DNA is TGTGCCTGGAGCTACCTGGACAGTCCCCCCTACGAGCAGTACGTC. Its translation: CAWSYLDSPPYEQYV.

V usage is TRBV5-1 and J usage is TRBJ1-2, with a weak D call TRBD1 (6 bases). Per the germline V gene, CDR1 is SGHRS and CDR2 is YFSETQ. V gave up 0 bases and J gave up 3 bases, with 6 bases separating them. There are 13 residues in the CDR3. CDR3 nucleotides: TGCGCCAGCAGCTTGGAGGGGGACTATGGCTACACCTTC. It is translated as CASSLEGDYGYTF.

V usage is TRBV4-2 and J usage is TRBJ1-6; the match to TRBD1 covers 7 bases. The germline gives CDR1 LGHNA, CDR2 YNFKEQ. With V trimmed by 0 bases and J by 5 bases, 7 bases remained unmatched. The CDR3 runs to 17 residues. This chain's CDR3 is CASSQDRAGGNNSPLHF. In DNA form, the CDR3 reads TGTGCCAGCAGCCAAGATCGGGCAGGGGGAAATAATTCACCCCTCCACTTT.

This clone was seen a single time. The CDR3 spells CASSPGYTEAFF. As DNA, the CDR3 is TGTGCCAGCAGCCCGGGTTACACTGAAGCTTTCTTT. V gene TRBV12-3 or TRBV12-4 combines with J gene TRBJ1-1; no clear D gene. V lost 6 bases, J lost 3 bases, and 8 bases lay in between. CDR3 size: 12 residues.

The CDR3 region has the DNA TGTGCCAGCAGCCCGGGACATAGCAATCAGCCCCAGCATTTT. As protein: CASSPGHSNQPQHF. This chain links TRBV3-1 (or the pseudogene TRBV3-2) with TRBJ1-5; perhaps TRBD1 as D (6 bases). Germline CDR1 LGHDT, CDR2 YNNKEL (reference sequence). The length of the CDR3 is 14 residues. Trimming cost V 4 bases and J 0 bases, with 7 bases left between them.

This clone appeared once. This chain joins TRBV7-2 and TRBJ2-3; TRBD2 is a possible D gene (6 bases). Trimming left V 8 bases short and J 2 bases short, with 11 bases between. Germline CDR1 SGHTA, CDR2 FQGNSA. The CDR3 consists of 13 residues. Here the CDR3 reads CASGRDFTDTQYF. The CDR3 bases are TGTGCCAGCGGACGGGACTTCACAGATACGCAGTATTTT. The complete variable domain, with remaining parts taken from reference TRBV7-2 and TRBJ2-3, reads GAGVSQSPSNKVTEKGKDVELRCDPISGHTALYWYRQSLGQGLEFLIYFQGNSAPDKSGLPSDRFSAERTGGSVSTLTIQRTQQEDSAVYLCASGRDFTDTQYFGPGTRLTVL.

J is TRBJ2-3 and V is TRBV7-3; 13 nucleotides align to TRBD2. J gave up 4 bases and V 5 bases, and 6 bases lay outside the gene matches. CDR3 length: 16 residues. The germline gives CDR1 SGHTA, CDR2 FQGTGA. The CDR3 DNA follows: TGTGCCAGCAGCGTTGGGACTAGCGGGGTGGCAGATACGCAGTATTTT. It is translated as CASSVGTSGVADTQYF.